The 5 T cell receptor beta chains listed next were all sequenced from one sample in a study of blood T cell repertoires in COVID-19. Generated by immunoSEQ multiplex PCR, the TCRdb table keeps only in-frame clones and is missing some. This table has some 330,000 clones, around nine tenths appearing once. The sample was peripheral blood. The source of these receptors is a woman aged 30 to 39 with COVID-19, enrolled during active disease.

V gene TRBV7-8 combines with J gene TRBJ2-2; maybe TRBD1 (6 bases). With 5 bases removed from V and 2 bases from J, the gap between germline ends came to 18 bases. CDR3 length: 17 residues. From germline, CDR1 is SGHVS and CDR2 FQNEAQ. CDR3 loop: CASSQTRGGTNTGELFF. CDR3 bases: TGTGCCAGCAGCCAGACCCGAGGGGGAACCAACACCGGGGAGCTGTTTTTT.

On this clone: The sample contains more than one DNA sequence encoding this CDR3. The rearrangement uses TRBV19 and TRBJ1-2, with D tentatively TRBD1 (5 bases). Germline CDR1 is LNHDA and CDR2 is SQIVND (reference sequence). Trimming cost V 6 bases and J 6 bases, with 8 bases left between them. This CDR3 has 11 residues. CDR3 region: CASSWGDGYTF. In DNA form, the CDR3 reads TGTGCCAGTAGCTGGGGGGATGGCTACACCTTC.

The gene calls are TRBV5-1 and TRBJ1-3; D unclear. The CDR3 has 14 amino acids. The V gene's germline CDR1 is SGHRS and CDR2 YFSETQ. The V end lost 2 bases, the J end lost 3 bases, and 9 bases lay between the germline ends. In nucleotides, the CDR3 is TGCGCCAGCAGCTTAGGGAGTGGTGGAAACACCATATATTTT. This translates into CASSLGSGGNTIYF.

The chain employs TRBV4-1 and TRBJ1-5; the match to TRBD1 covers 8 bases. J gave up 0 bases and V 4 bases, and 2 bases lay outside the gene matches. The CDR3 runs to 15 residues. Germline V gene data show CDR1 as MGHRA and CDR2 as YSYEKL. DNA of the CDR3: TGCGCCAGCAGCCCCGACAGGGGTAGCAATCAGCCCCAGCATTTT. It translates to CASSPDRGSNQPQHF.

The chain uses TRBV19 and TRBJ1-5; 9 bases align to TRBD1. Germline V gives CDR1 LNHDA, CDR2 SQIVND (reference sequence). This CDR3 comprises 16 residues. V lost 5 bases and J lost 6; bases outside the gene matches: 11. This CDR3 reads CASSPGTGFRGQPQHF. The CDR3, as DNA: TGTGCCAGTAGTCCAGGGACAGGGTTTCGAGGTCAGCCCCAGCATTTT.